This is a list of T cell receptor beta chains from one sample in a study of cytomegalovirus exposure and HLA in healthy donors. Measured with immunoSEQ multiplex PCR; TCRdb has only the in-frame clones, and not every one. Altogether about 330,000 clones are present, roughly 88% being singletons, with the ten largest covering approximately 0.84%. Sequencing used PBMCs. These receptors came from a woman in her late teens or twenties in good health and CMV-seronegative. The CDR3 runs from the conserved cysteine through the conserved F or W. The order of the fields is J gene, D gene, V gene, clone size, CDR3 DNA, CDR3 protein. D genes are given only for firm matches. Clone size is not always given. Where it is, it says once, few, many or a class for expanded clones.

j_call: TRBJ2-1
d_call: .
v_call: TRBV2
clone_size: .
cdr3_nt: TGTGCCAGCAGAGCGCGGGATTTCGACAATGAGCAGTTCTTC
cdr3_aa: CASRARDFDNEQFF

j_call: TRBJ2-5
d_call: .
v_call: TRBV7-2
clone_size: few
cdr3_nt: TGTGCCAGCAGCTTCGCTAGCCTAGAGACCCAGTACTTC
cdr3_aa: CASSFASLETQYF

j_call: TRBJ2-1
d_call: TRBD2
v_call: TRBV4-2
clone_size: .
cdr3_nt: TGTGCCAGCAGCCAAGGACTAGCCTCCAATGAGCAGTTCTTC
cdr3_aa: CASSQGLASNEQFF

j_call: TRBJ2-1
d_call: TRBD2
v_call: TRBV27
clone_size: .
cdr3_nt: TGTGCCAGCCGTCGGACTAGCGGGTACAATGAGCAGTTCTTC
cdr3_aa: CASRRTSGYNEQFF

j_call: TRBJ2-3
d_call: .
v_call: TRBV4-2
clone_size: .
cdr3_nt: TGTGCCAGCAGCCCGGGATTGGGCACAGATACGCAGTATTTT
cdr3_aa: CASSPGLGTDTQYF

j_call: TRBJ1-2
d_call: TRBD1
v_call: TRBV4-2
clone_size: .
cdr3_nt: TGTGCCAGCAGCCAAGATGTCAACACAGGGGGCTATGGCTACACCTTC
cdr3_aa: CASSQDVNTGGYGYTF

j_call: TRBJ1-2
d_call: TRBD1
v_call: TRBV28
clone_size: .
cdr3_nt: TGTGCCAGCCGACAGGGTTATGGCTACACCTTC
cdr3_aa: CASRQGYGYTF

j_call: TRBJ2-1
d_call: TRBD2
v_call: TRBV6-6
clone_size: .
cdr3_nt: TGTGCCAGCAGTGCGGGACTAGCACGTGAGCAGTTCTTC
cdr3_aa: CASSAGLAREQFF

j_call: TRBJ1-2
d_call: TRBD1
v_call: TRBV10-2
clone_size: .
cdr3_nt: TGCGCCAGCAGTGAGTTAAGACAGGGAGTGGGACTCTATGGCTACACCTTC
cdr3_aa: CASSELRQGVGLYGYTF

j_call: TRBJ1-1
d_call: .
v_call: TRBV7-3
clone_size: few
cdr3_nt: TGTGCCAGCAGCTTACAGAAGAACACTGAAGCTTTCTTT
cdr3_aa: CASSLQKNTEAFF

j_call: TRBJ1-1
d_call: .
v_call: TRBV20-1
clone_size: .
cdr3_nt: TGCAGTGCTAGGGGGGGAACTGAAGCTTTCTTT
cdr3_aa: CSARGGTEAFF

j_call: TRBJ2-5
d_call: TRBD1
v_call: TRBV2
clone_size: .
cdr3_nt: TGTGCCAGCACCCGAACAGGGGGCATGGAGACCCAGTACTTC
cdr3_aa: CASTRTGGMETQYF

j_call: TRBJ2-2
d_call: .
v_call: TRBV7-2
clone_size: .
cdr3_nt: TGTGCCAGCAGCTTAGGATGGGTAGGGGCCGGGGAGCTGTTTTTT
cdr3_aa: CASSLGWVGAGELFF

j_call: TRBJ2-3
d_call: TRBD1
v_call: TRBV27
clone_size: .
cdr3_nt: TGTGCCAGCAGTCCCCGGGACAGGGAGGGGACAGATACGCAGTATTTT
cdr3_aa: CASSPRDREGTDTQYF

j_call: TRBJ1-2
d_call: .
v_call: TRBV4-1
clone_size: few
cdr3_nt: TGCGCCAGCAGCCAACCAACACAGGGAGTCTATGGCTACACCTTC
cdr3_aa: CASSQPTQGVYGYTF

j_call: TRBJ1-1
d_call: TRBD1
v_call: TRBV5-4
clone_size: once
cdr3_nt: TGTGCCAGCAGCACGGGACAGACGATGAACACTGAAGCTTTCTTT
cdr3_aa: CASSTGQTMNTEAFF

j_call: TRBJ1-5
d_call: TRBD1
v_call: TRBV19
clone_size: few
cdr3_nt: TGTGCCAGTAGCATGGACAGGGATCAGCCCCAGCATTTT
cdr3_aa: CASSMDRDQPQHF

j_call: TRBJ2-5
d_call: .
v_call: TRBV7-2
clone_size: .
cdr3_nt: TGTGCCAGCAGCTTAGTCCAGCAAGAGACCCAGTACTTC
cdr3_aa: CASSLVQQETQYF

j_call: TRBJ2-7
d_call: TRBD1
v_call: TRBV7-3
clone_size: .
cdr3_nt: TGTGCCAGCAGCTTAACGTCCGGACAGGGCTCCAAGCAGTACTTC
cdr3_aa: CASSLTSGQGSKQYF

j_call: TRBJ2-1
d_call: .
v_call: TRBV28
clone_size: .
cdr3_nt: TGTGCCAGCAGTTCTCAACAGGAACTTGTAACCCACCGGGGGAACTACAATGAGCAGTTCTTC
cdr3_aa: CASSSQQELVTHRGNYNEQFF

j_call: TRBJ1-4
d_call: TRBD1
v_call: TRBV2
clone_size: .
cdr3_nt: TGTGCCAGCCATCTACTAACCTCAACAGGGGGTGAAAAACTGTTTTTT
cdr3_aa: CASHLLTSTGGEKLFF

j_call: TRBJ2-7
d_call: TRBD1
v_call: TRBV7-9
clone_size: .
cdr3_nt: TGTGCCAGCAGCCTGACAGGGATCTCCTACGAGCAGTACTTC
cdr3_aa: CASSLTGISYEQYF

j_call: TRBJ2-7
d_call: TRBD2
v_call: TRBV14
clone_size: .
cdr3_nt: TGTGCCAGCAGCCCCGGGGGGAGGGGGCAGTACTTC
cdr3_aa: CASSPGGRGQYF

j_call: TRBJ2-5
d_call: .
v_call: TRBV2
clone_size: .
cdr3_nt: TGTGCCAGCAGTGAAGGGGGGGAAGGAGACCAAGAGACCCAGTACTTC
cdr3_aa: CASSEGGEGDQETQYF

j_call: TRBJ2-2
d_call: TRBD2
v_call: TRBV7-3
clone_size: .
cdr3_nt: TGTGCCAGCAGCCCCCACCGGACTAGCGGGGTGGGGGAGCTGTTTTTT
cdr3_aa: CASSPHRTSGVGELFF

j_call: TRBJ2-1
d_call: TRBD1
v_call: TRBV5-1
clone_size: once
cdr3_nt: TGCGCCAGCAGCACGGGACAGGGGTACAATGAGCAGTTCTTC
cdr3_aa: CASSTGQGYNEQFF

j_call: TRBJ2-5
d_call: .
v_call: TRBV2
clone_size: .
cdr3_nt: TGTGCCAGCAGAGACACAGGCTCCCAAGAGACCCAGTACTTC
cdr3_aa: CASRDTGSQETQYF

j_call: TRBJ2-7
d_call: .
v_call: TRBV19
clone_size: .
cdr3_nt: TGTGCCAGTAGTATATCCCGAGTCTCCGGTGGCTACGAGCAGTACTTC
cdr3_aa: CASSISRVSGGYEQYF

j_call: TRBJ2-7
d_call: .
v_call: TRBV2
clone_size: .
cdr3_nt: TGTGCCAGCAGTGAAGTAGGCGGCTGGCGGCCAGCTGACTACGAGCAGTACTTC
cdr3_aa: CASSEVGGWRPADYEQYF

j_call: TRBJ2-6
d_call: .
v_call: TRBV19
clone_size: .
cdr3_nt: TGTGCCAGTAGTACCGTCTCTGGGGCCAACGTCCTGACTTTC
cdr3_aa: CASSTVSGANVLTF

j_call: TRBJ1-1
d_call: TRBD1
v_call: TRBV7-9
clone_size: .
cdr3_nt: TGTGCCAGCAGCTCCGACAGGGTCACTGAAGCTTTCTTT
cdr3_aa: CASSSDRVTEAFF

j_call: TRBJ2-1
d_call: .
v_call: TRBV7-6
clone_size: .
cdr3_nt: TGTGCCAGCAGCGACCGGCCTCCGGGGAATGAGCAGTTCTTC
cdr3_aa: CASSDRPPGNEQFF

j_call: TRBJ1-1
d_call: .
v_call: TRBV6-5
clone_size: .
cdr3_nt: TGTGCCAGCAGTTTCTGGCGGGACACTGAAGCTTTCTTT
cdr3_aa: CASSFWRDTEAFF

j_call: TRBJ2-3
d_call: .
v_call: TRBV19
clone_size: once
cdr3_nt: TGTGCCATCCCAAGGGGGTATGAAGATACGCAGTATTTT
cdr3_aa: CAIPRGYEDTQYF

j_call: TRBJ2-7
d_call: .
v_call: TRBV6-6
clone_size: .
cdr3_nt: TGTGCCAGCAGTTACGGTCAGAAGACCTACGAGCAGTACTTC
cdr3_aa: CASSYGQKTYEQYF

j_call: TRBJ2-2
d_call: TRBD2
v_call: TRBV18
clone_size: once
cdr3_nt: TGTGCCAGCTCACTTTCTAGCGGGACCGGGGAGCTGTTTTTT
cdr3_aa: CASSLSSGTGELFF

j_call: TRBJ2-3
d_call: TRBD2
v_call: TRBV18
clone_size: .
cdr3_nt: TGTGCCAGCTCACGCGACTGGGCACTAGCGGGGAGAGCTCCAGATACGCAGTATTTT
cdr3_aa: CASSRDWALAGRAPDTQYF

j_call: TRBJ2-5
d_call: TRBD1
v_call: TRBV5-1
clone_size: .
cdr3_nt: TGCGCCAGCAGCCCGGACAGGGGTTTCCAGGAGACCCAGTACTTC
cdr3_aa: CASSPDRGFQETQYF

j_call: TRBJ1-1
d_call: .
v_call: TRBV7-8
clone_size: once
cdr3_nt: TGTGCCAGCAGCTTAGTGGGGAGCCCCGCTTTCTTT
cdr3_aa: CASSLVGSPAFF

j_call: TRBJ1-1
d_call: TRBD1
v_call: TRBV6-1
clone_size: .
cdr3_nt: TGTGCCAGCAGCGTGACAGGGGCGGAGGAAGCTTTCTTT
cdr3_aa: CASSVTGAEEAFF

j_call: TRBJ2-1
d_call: TRBD2
v_call: TRBV19
clone_size: .
cdr3_nt: TGTGCCAGTACCCCCACTCCCCCTAACGGGAGGGCCTTCGAGCAGTTCTTC
cdr3_aa: CASTPTPPNGRAFEQFF

j_call: TRBJ1-1
d_call: .
v_call: TRBV9
clone_size: .
cdr3_nt: TGTGCCAGCAGCGTAGTAGGGGGAGCCGAAGCTTTCTTT
cdr3_aa: CASSVVGGAEAFF

j_call: TRBJ1-4
d_call: TRBD1
v_call: TRBV4-1
clone_size: .
cdr3_nt: TGCGCCAGCAGCCACGGAAGGGGGCAGAGTAATGAAAAACTGTTTTTT
cdr3_aa: CASSHGRGQSNEKLFF

j_call: TRBJ1-5
d_call: .
v_call: TRBV5-6
clone_size: .
cdr3_nt: TGTGCCAGCAGCTCCGGGGTTTATGAGCCCCAGCATTTT
cdr3_aa: CASSSGVYEPQHF

j_call: TRBJ2-7
d_call: .
v_call: TRBV29-1
clone_size: .
cdr3_nt: TGCAGGAGGGGGGGAGGAGGCGAGCAGTACTTC
cdr3_aa: CRRGGGGEQYF

j_call: TRBJ2-2
d_call: TRBD2
v_call: TRBV4-3
clone_size: .
cdr3_nt: TGCGCCAGCAGCCAGGGACTAGCGGGCACCGGGGAGCTGTTTTTT
cdr3_aa: CASSQGLAGTGELFF

j_call: TRBJ2-2
d_call: TRBD2
v_call: TRBV18
clone_size: .
cdr3_nt: TGTGCCAGCTCACCACAAAGCGGGAGTTGGACCGGGGAGCTGTTTTTT
cdr3_aa: CASSPQSGSWTGELFF

j_call: TRBJ2-3
d_call: TRBD2
v_call: TRBV29-1
clone_size: .
cdr3_nt: TGCAGCGTGGTTAGCGGGAGGGTCTTTGTCACCTCCGATACGCAGTATTTT
cdr3_aa: CSVVSGRVFVTSDTQYF